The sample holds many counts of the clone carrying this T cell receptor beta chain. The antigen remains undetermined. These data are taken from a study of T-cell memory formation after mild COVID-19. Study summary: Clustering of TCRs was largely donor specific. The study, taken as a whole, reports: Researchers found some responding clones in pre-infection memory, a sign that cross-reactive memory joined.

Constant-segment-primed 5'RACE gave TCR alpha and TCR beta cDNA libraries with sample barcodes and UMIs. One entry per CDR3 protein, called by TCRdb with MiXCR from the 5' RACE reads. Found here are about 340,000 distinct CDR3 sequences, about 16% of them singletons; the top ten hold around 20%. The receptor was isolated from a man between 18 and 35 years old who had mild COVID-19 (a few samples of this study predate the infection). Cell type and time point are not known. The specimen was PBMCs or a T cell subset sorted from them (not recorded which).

The DNA of the CDR3 is TGTGCCAGCAGCGGCGGGAGGGAGACCCAGTACTTC. Protein: CASSGGRETQYF. The chain recombines TRBV2 with TRBJ2-5, with 8 bases aligning to TRBD2. The CDR3 is 12 amino acids. Germline V lookup: CDR1 SNHLY, CDR2 FYNNEI. Losses at the gene ends were 6 bases for V and 5 bases for J; bases not matched to a gene: 2.